The present entry profiles one TCR beta chain with its context. This entry is derived from a study of T cell changes during pregnancy in multiple sclerosis. The table came from immunoSEQ multiplex PCR; TCRdb's copy has only in-frame clones and leaves some out. The table lists about 83,000 clones, over 90% of them singletons. This material consisted of peripheral blood, taken in the second trimester of pregnancy. The TCR comes from a female donor with multiple sclerosis, enrolled in a pregnancy study.

CDR3 sequence: CASSESGSRGTEAFF. The CDR3 region has the DNA TGTGCCAGCAGTGAAAGCGGCAGCAGGGGCACTGAAGCTTTCTTT. The chain couples TRBV2 to TRBJ1-1, with D perhaps TRBD1 (6 bases). The CDR3 runs to 15 residues. Germline CDR1 SNHLY, CDR2 FYNNEI. V lost 2 bases, J lost 4 bases, and 14 bases lay in between.